This T cell receptor (beta chain) came from a study of OX40 agonist ivuxolimab in advanced cancers. Study details: Cohort: about 82% men, mean age 60, aged about 20 to 85.

On this clone: Its antigen is undetermined.

Study-level points and caveats: Relative to CD4+ cells, CD8+ T cells on average had more expanded clones. Clonal expansion by week 6 occurred in CD4+ and CD8+ blood T cells (at 0.1 to 3.0 mg/kg).

Method: immunoSEQ multiplex PCR; TCRdb's copy keeps in-frame clones and lacks some. This table has more than 40,000 clones, about 91% appearing once. Sequencing was performed on CD4+ or CD8+ T cells sorted from blood, taken in a trial of the OX40 agonist ivuxolimab. This TCR was recovered from an adult with an advanced solid tumor such as melanoma, head and neck, liver or kidney cancer.

The chain's CDR3 is CASSLVEGNEQYF. The DNA of the CDR3 is TGCGCCAGCAGCTTGGTAGAGGGAAACGAGCAGTACTTC. V gene TRBV5-1 combines with J gene TRBJ2-7; TRBD2 might be the D (5 bases). Germline V CDR1 and CDR2: SGHRS, YFSETQ. CDR3 length: 13 amino acids. Trimming took off 0 bases at V and 5 bases at J, with 9 bases between the two ends.